These 2 T cell receptor beta chains share one sample of origin, sequenced in a study of OX40 agonist ivuxolimab in advanced cancers. Data came from immunoSEQ multiplex PCR; TCRdb stores just in-frame clones and leaves some out. The repertoire includes some 80,000 clones, more than 90% of them detected once, and 4.5% to 5% sits in the top ten. The sample here was CD4+ or CD8+ T cells sorted from blood, taken in a trial of the OX40 agonist ivuxolimab. The receptors derive from an adult with an advanced solid tumor such as melanoma, head and neck, liver or kidney cancer.

V and J are TRBV5-1 and TRBJ2-7; 7 positions match TRBD1. Germline lookup yields CDR1 SGHRS and CDR2 YFSETQ. Losses at the gene ends were 3 bases for V and 7 bases for J; bases not matched to a gene: 16. The CDR3 contains 16 residues. CDR3 nucleotides: TGCGCCAGCAGCTCCACCCGGGACAGTGGGCCAGATGAGCAGTACTTC. Its translation: CASSSTRDSGPDEQYF.

This clone appeared once. The chain combines TRBV28 with TRBJ2-7; 10 bases are shared with TRBD1. The CDR3 extends over 14 amino acids. V lost 5 bases to trimming and J lost 6 bases; unmatched junction nucleotides: 7. Germline V CDR1 and CDR2: MDHEN, SYDVKM. CDR3 coding DNA: TGTGCCAGCAGTCCGACAGGGGGCCTGCTCGAGCAGTACTTC. This translates into CASSPTGGLLEQYF. The whole variable domain, remainder taken from reference TRBV28 and TRBJ2-7, is DVKVTQSSRYLVKRTGEKVFLECVQDMDHENMFWYRQDPGLGLRLIYFSYDVKMKEKGDIPEGYSVSREKKERFSLILESASTNQTSMYLCASSPTGGLLEQYFGPGTRLTVT.